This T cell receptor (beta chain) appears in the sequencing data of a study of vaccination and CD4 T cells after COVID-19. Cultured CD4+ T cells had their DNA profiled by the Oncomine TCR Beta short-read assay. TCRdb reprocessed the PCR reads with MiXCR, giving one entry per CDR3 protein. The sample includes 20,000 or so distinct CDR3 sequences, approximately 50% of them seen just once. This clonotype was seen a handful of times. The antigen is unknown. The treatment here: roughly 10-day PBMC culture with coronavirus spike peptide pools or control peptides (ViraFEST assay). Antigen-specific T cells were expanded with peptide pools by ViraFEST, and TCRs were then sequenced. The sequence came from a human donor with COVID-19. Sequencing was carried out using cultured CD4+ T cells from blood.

The CDR3 loop reads CAIGSVSNQPQHF. Written as DNA, the CDR3 is TGTGCCATCGGTTCGGTTAGCAATCAGCCCCAGCATTTT. V gene TRBV10-3 combines with J gene TRBJ1-5; D is unclear. V shed 8 bases and J shed 0 bases, with 8 bases lying between them. CDR1 and CDR2 from the germline V gene are ENHRY and SYGVKD. The CDR3 consists of 13 residues.